This record covers a single T cell receptor beta chain. The antigen it binds to is not known. There are no base qualities to consult, and no much larger clone falls within one base. The same CDR3 can be traced to other DNA sequences in this sample. TCRbeta CDR3 regions were amplified from genomic DNA using the immunoSEQ Assay, a bias-controlled multiplex PCR. Per the original workflow: The number of nucleated cells in each sample was estimated from the amplification of reference gene primers within the assay. To quantify the absolute abundance of each unique TCRbeta CDR3 rearrangement, sequence reads were collapsed and filtered. For each sample, productive Simpson clonality was calculated by taking the square root of Simpson's diversity index across productive rearrangements. As stored in TCRdb, this immuneACCESS dataset retains in-frame rearrangements with V and J assigned. A fraction of the clones does not appear; measured against another copy, unresolved V genes explain less than half of the discrepancy, and the remainder lacks a known reason. V and J calls and clone size follow that table, whereas D and trimming were derived from the DNA. This sample has 270,000 or so clones in its table, and roughly 84% of those were observed once. 2.5% to 3.5% of the sample comes from the top ten.

This sample was taken from a study of blood T cell repertoires in COVID-19 (dated by TCRdb to 2019 to 2021). Study-level background: Samples from collaborators originated in the United States, Italy and Spain and spanned both the acute and convalescent phases of COVID-19. The prospective study material was composed of cDNA or gDNA derived from T cells, B-cell-depleted T cells, or PBMCs. Deeply sampled blood TCRbeta repertoires from subjects exposed to, actively infected with, or recovered from COVID-19 were included in the dataset. The repertoires were released in a freely available public database intended as a resource for research on the immune response to SARS-CoV-2. The samples were drawn from the first 160 participants of the ongoing ImmuneRACE study and from 1,200 or so subjects provided by 6 global collaborators. Sample metadata almost always included a de-identified subject ID, COVID-19 status, age in years and sex. HLA class I and class II types, where available, came from metadata supplied by the sample provider rather than from assay-based typing.

Each collaborating institution followed its own protocols to collect whole blood in K2EDTA tubes. For TCRbeta analysis, collaborators shipped samples as frozen whole blood, isolated PBMCs, or DNA extracted from either of those sample types. Study-level results and caveats: Clinical and demographic metadata were provided uncurated, with the amount varying by source and participant.

The germline V gene gives CDR1 as SGHTA and CDR2 as FQGNSA. V is shortened by 5 bases, J by 5 bases, and the region joining them spans 12 bases. The CDR3 measures 13 amino acids from cysteine to phenylalanine. The retained sequence is limited to the CDR3, 39 bases, with the frame set at the first base. Sequencing used peripheral blood. The rearrangement combines TRBV7-2 with TRBJ1-1, and TRBD1 may be the D gene, going by 6 matching bases. This receptor was obtained from a woman under 30 with acute or convalescent COVID-19. The bases are TGTGCCAGCAGCACACAGGGTGATACTGAAGCTTTCTTT. This encodes CASSTQGDTEAFF.